This TCR beta chain appears in the sequencing data of a study of blood T cells in healthy people across ages. Study-level results: There were more naive CD4+ cells and higher diversity in long-lived donors than in aged donors. Observed TCR beta diversity per million T cells went down as age went up. This fall followed a roughly linear course with age.

The V gene lost 1 base and the J gene lost 4 bases, with 7 bases spanning the gap. The CDR3 sequence is 14 residues long. CDR1 is MGHDK, CDR2 SYGVNS, per germline. The second PCR ran roughly 6 to 11 cycles with a sample-barcoded 5' primer and J-beta primers. Using its own MiXCR run on the 5' RACE reads, TCRdb lists one record per CDR3 protein. This table has around 670,000 distinct CDR3 sequences, less than 35% appearing once. Donors ranged from 6 to 90 years old and were healthy Caucasians in Russia. This clonotype was counted a few times. What it binds is unknown. The chain links TRBV25-1 to TRBJ2-2; D not certain. The sequence came from a woman older than 75 in good health. Material for sequencing was blood. The CDR3 sequence is CASSEWVPTGELFF. The CDR3 DNA sequence: TGTGCCAGCAGTGAATGGGTACCCACCGGGGAGCTGTTTTTT.